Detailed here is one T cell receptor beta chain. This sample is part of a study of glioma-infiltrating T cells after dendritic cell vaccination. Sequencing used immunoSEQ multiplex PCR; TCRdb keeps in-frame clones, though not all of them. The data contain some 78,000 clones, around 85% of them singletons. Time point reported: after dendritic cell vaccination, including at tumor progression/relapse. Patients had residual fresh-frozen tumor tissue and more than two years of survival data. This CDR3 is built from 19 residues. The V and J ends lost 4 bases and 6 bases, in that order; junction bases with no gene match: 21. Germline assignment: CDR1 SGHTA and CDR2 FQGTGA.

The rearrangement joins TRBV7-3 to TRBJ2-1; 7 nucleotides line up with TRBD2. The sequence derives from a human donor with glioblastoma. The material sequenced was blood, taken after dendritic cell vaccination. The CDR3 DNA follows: TGTGCCAGCAGCTCAAAACCTCGAAGCGGGACGGCTAAAGGCAATGAGCAGTTCTTC. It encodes CASSSKPRSGTAKGNEQFF.